Described below is a single T cell receptor (beta chain) sequence and its context. Its antigen is still unknown. No much larger clone is present one base from it, and per-base qualities are unavailable. The sample belongs to a study of vaccination and CD4 T cells after COVID-19 (dated by TCRdb to 2022 to 2024). Concerning the study at large: Convalescent patients had a positive SARS-CoV-2 result on nasal swab PCR, and of these patients, some 10 had mild disease and one had severe disease. As controls, cultures received a CEFX viral epitope pool (the positive control), an HIV-1 Nef peptide pool (the negative control), or no peptide at all. Post-COVID blood samples from convalescent patients were collected a median of around 100 days after diagnosis, with a range of 35 to 161 days. Post-vaccine blood samples were taken a median of around 68 days after the second vaccine dose, with a range of about 13 to 250 days. Overlapping spike peptide pools from SARS-CoV-2 and from the common cold coronaviruses HCoV-NL63, HCoV-OC43 and HCoV-229E were used as culture stimuli. Each participant got two doses of either the Pfizer-BioNTech BNT162b2 vaccine (n=8) or the Moderna mRNA-1273 vaccine (n=2). In approximately eleven COVID-19 convalescent patients and a few infection-naive healthy vaccine recipients, the spike-specific CD4+ TCR repertoire before mRNA vaccination was compared with the repertoire after mRNA vaccination. Six males and four females were included in the convalescent cohort, with two Hispanic individuals, seven Caucasians, two Asians and one multiracial person represented.

Broad study findings and their caveats: Nearly all vaccine-specific clones in convalescent patients (304 of 307) were mono-reactive for SARS-CoV-2 spike rather than cross-reactive with common cold coronaviruses. Although the median number of SARS-CoV-2-reactive clonotypes went up from around 20 after infection to 30 to 45 after vaccination, the increase was not significant. Among the post-vaccine SARS-CoV-2-reactive clones in convalescent patients, a median about 86% showed up only after vaccination, which suggests vaccine-specific priming. The number of convalescent patients in the study was relatively small, and the study did not examine early timepoints following natural infection.

Libraries were prepared through PCR. TCR sequencing of DNA from cultured CD4+ T cells used the Oncomine TCR Beta short-read assay at the Johns Hopkins FTIC core. The QIAamp micro DNA kit was used to extract genomic DNA from the cultured CD4+ T cells. The Oncomine TCR Beta libraries from cultured CD4+ T cells were pooled using unique dual indexes and then sequenced on an Illumina iSeq 100. The authors' analysis ran thus. Non-productive sequences were filtered out, and CDR3s that did not start with C, did not end with F or W, or were shorter than 7 amino acids were discarded. Antigen-specific clonotypes were identified using the MANAFEST web application through comparison of peptide-stimulated wells with reference and other culture wells. To be called positive, a clone needed an FDR below 0.05, an odds ratio above 5, and a productive frequency above 0.1% in at least two of three replicate wells. A clonotype was classed as cross-reactive if the clonotype showed significant expansion both in SARS-CoV-2 spike wells and in at least one common cold coronavirus spike condition. CDR3 homology was assessed with Levenshtein distances (stringdist) and unrooted phylogenetic trees (ape) in R version 3.6.1. In-frame beta chains were kept once TCRdb had trimmed the public reads at Q25 with fastp and called clones with MiXCR. Every distinct CDR3 protein forms one entry, paired with its most common genes and DNA. These V and J calls originate from TCRdb's pipeline instead of the authors' own analysis. This sample gives some 15,000 distinct CDR3 sequences in total; about 73% of them show up just once. The ten largest clones add up to about 4.6% of the sample.

In the paper's terms, the treatment or condition label means: roughly ten-day PBMC culture with coronavirus spike peptide pools or control peptides (ViraFEST assay). The ViraFEST assay was used in the study, in which antigen-specific T cells were expanded with peptide pools and expanded clonotypes were subsequently identified by TCR sequencing. The convalescent patients' positive SARS-CoV-2 PCR tests were from March to December 2020, which was before the Alpha, Beta and Delta variants emerged in the United States. Each well held millions of PBMCs cultured with around 9 ug/ml peptide pools in IMDM containing roughly 5% human AB serum and roughly 9 IU/ml IL-2. On days 3 and 7, half of the culture medium was replaced with fresh IL-2-containing medium. CD4+ T cells were isolated after approximately ten days of culture through negative selection using the EasySep CD4+ T cell isolation kit. Ficoll-Paque Plus gradient centrifugation was used to isolate PBMCs from whole blood, and the isolated PBMCs were then either used fresh or cryopreserved at -140C. Triplicate wells were generally used for each culture condition.

Input material: CD4+ T cells from blood, cultured in vitro. The origin of this receptor is a human donor who had recovered from COVID-19.

The sequenced DNA: TGTGCCAGCAGCTTAGGTAGGACTAGCGGGCACGAGCAGTACTTC. This is translated as CASSLGRTSGHEQYF. The rearrangement joined TRBV7-3 to TRBJ2-7, with 11 central nucleotides matching TRBD2. Spanning cysteine to phenylalanine, the CDR3 consists of 15 amino acids. Only CDR3 DNA remains: 45 bases, in frame from the first base. CDR1 and CDR2, looked up from the germline V gene, are SGHTA and FQGTGA. After removal of 2 bases from V and 5 bases from J, the junction retains 5 bases not matched to a gene.